Shown below are 13 T cell receptor beta chains from a single sample sequenced in a study of CD8 T cells in Susac syndrome. cDNA came from approximately 0.5 to 1 ug RNA primed by random hexamers. TCRdb redid the calling of the immunoSEQ multiplex PCR reads with MiXCR, one entry per CDR3 protein. The repertoire consists of roughly 130,000 distinct CDR3 sequences, with 96% occurring once and the leading ten covering roughly 0.14%. Sequencing was performed on CD4+ T cells from PBMCs. Receptors originate from a human donor with Susac syndrome.

The rearrangement uses TRBV6-5 and TRBJ2-3; no clear D. CDR1 is MNHEY and CDR2 is SVGAGI in the germline V gene. Trimming took 5 bases from V and 6 from J, leaving 6 bases between them. The CDR3 runs 11 residues. The CDR3 protein is CASSTADTQYF. The CDR3 coding sequence is TGTGCCAGCAGTACCGCGGATACGCAGTATTTT.

The rearrangement links TRBV20-1 to TRBJ2-7; 10 bases map to TRBD2. J was trimmed by 1 base and V by 6 bases; bases with no gene match: 6. Looked up from germline, CDR1 is DFQATT and CDR2 is SNEGSKA (reference sequence). This CDR3 is 14 amino acids long. Here the CDR3 DNA reads TGCAGTGCCACAGGACTAGCGGCTTCCTACGAGCAGTACTTC. Translation: CSATGLAASYEQYF.

The V call is TRBV20-1, the J call TRBJ2-3; 10 bases are shared with TRBD1. The V and J ends lost 3 bases and 5 bases, in that order; junction bases with no gene match: 2. The CDR3 contains 13 residues. In germline, CDR1 is DFQATT, CDR2 SNEGSKA (reference sequence). CDR3 sequence reads: CSARTGGEDTQYF. CDR3 sequence (DNA): TGCAGTGCTAGGACAGGGGGCGAAGATACGCAGTATTTT.

CDR3 residues: CSVVRMNTEAFF. CDR3 in DNA: TGCAGCGTTGTCCGAATGAACACTGAAGCTTTCTTT. The genes are TRBV29-1 and TRBJ1-1; D remains ambiguous. This CDR3 has 12 residues. The ends were cut back, 4 bases at V and 0 bases at J, with 6 bases in the middle. Per the germline V gene, CDR1 is SQVTM and CDR2 is ANQGSEA. The full variable domain, rest sourced from reference TRBV29-1 and TRBJ1-1, is SAVISQKPSRDICQRGTSLTIQCQVDSQVTMMFWYRQQPGQSLTLIATANQGSEATYESGFVIDKFPISRPNLTFSTLTVSNMSPEDSSIYLCSVVRMNTEAFFGQGTRLTVV.

The V gene is TRBV5-4, the J gene TRBJ2-7, with 9 bases that match TRBD1. CDR1 is SGHNT, CDR2 YYREEE, per germline (reference sequence). V lost 4 bases and J lost 4; bases outside the gene matches: 9. This CDR3 comprises 15 residues. This chain's CDR3 is CASSETGGATYEQYF. Here the CDR3 DNA reads TGTGCCAGCAGCGAAACAGGGGGCGCTACTTACGAGCAGTACTTC.

This sequence joins TRBV3-1 and TRBJ2-7; TRBD2 agrees at 9 bases. The J segment lost 2 bases and the V segment lost 4 bases, leaving 9 bases of the junction unmatched. Germline V gene lookup returns CDR1 LGHDT and CDR2 YNNKEL (reference sequence). This CDR3 contains 16 residues. The CDR3 DNA reads as TGTGCCAGCAGCCTCATGGGGTCTAGCGGGGCCTACGAGCAGTACTTC. Translation: CASSLMGSSGAYEQYF.

This sequence joins TRBV20-1 and TRBJ2-7; no definite D call. The CDR3 contains 12 residues. Trimming shortened V by 1 base and J by 5 bases, and 9 bases separated the two germline ends. Germline V gives CDR1 DFQATT, CDR2 SNEGSKA (reference sequence). The CDR3: CSARVYNDEQYF. The CDR3 DNA reads as TGCAGTGCTAGAGTCTACAACGACGAGCAGTACTTC.

In DNA form, the CDR3 reads TGTGCCAGCAGCCCAGCGGGAGAAGGCTCCGAGCAGTACTTC. Amino acids: CASSPAGEGSEQYF. The rearrangement uses TRBV4-2 and TRBJ2-7, with TRBD2 matching over 8 bases. V trimming: 4 bases; J trimming: 6 bases; junction bases outside the gene matches: 8. Germline V gives CDR1 LGHNA, CDR2 YNFKEQ. The CDR3 loop spans 14 amino acids.

CDR3 bases: TGTGCCAGCAGTTTAAGGTCAGGGAGGCAAGAGACCCAGTACTTC. Amino acids: CASSLRSGRQETQYF. V is TRBV27 and J is TRBJ2-5, with a tentative D call TRBD2 (6 bases). In germline, CDR1 is MNHEY, CDR2 SMNVEV (reference sequence). V lost 2 bases to trimming and J lost 2 bases, with 12 bases between them. The CDR3 extends over 15 amino acids.

This sequence joins TRBV2 and TRBJ2-2, with TRBD2 matching over 11 bases. The CDR3 consists of 15 residues. The germline V gene has CDR1 SNHLY and CDR2 FYNNEI. The V segment lost 3 bases and the J segment 4 bases; nucleotides outside the gene matches: 1. The CDR3 reads CASSDLAGGTGELFF. The DNA of the CDR3 is TGTGCCAGCAGTGACCTAGCGGGGGGCACCGGGGAGCTGTTTTTT. The variable domain in full, with the rest retrieved from reference TRBV2 and TRBJ2-2, is EPEVTQTPSHQVTQMGQEVILRCVPISNHLYFYWYRQILGQKVEFLVSFYNNEISEKSEIFDDQFSVERPDGSNFTLKIRSTKLEDSAMYFCASSDLAGGTGELFFGEGSRLTVL.

The genes are TRBV20-1 and TRBJ1-2; TRBD1 agrees at 8 bases. Trimming at V came to 7 bases and at J to 5 bases, leaving 6 bases not matched to a gene. The CDR3 spans 12 residues. Germline CDR1 reads DFQATT; CDR2 reads SNEGSKA (reference sequence). Here the CDR3 reads CSVGTGGYGYTF. CDR3 bases: TGCAGTGTTGGGACAGGAGGGTATGGCTACACCTTC.

V gene TRBV5-1 combines with J gene TRBJ2-5; 9 bases map to TRBD1. Germline CDR1 SGHRS, CDR2 YFSETQ. This CDR3 comprises 15 residues. Trimming removed 4 bases from V and 2 bases from J; junction bases left unmatched: 6. CDR3 amino acids: CASSDGQGRQETQYF. CDR3 sequence (DNA): TGCGCCAGCAGCGACGGACAGGGGCGGCAAGAGACCCAGTACTTC.

The rearrangement joins TRBV25-1 to TRBJ2-5, with D unclear. The CDR3 runs to 11 residues. V dropped 2 bases and J dropped 5 bases, with 3 bases sitting between them. Germline V gene sequence: CDR1 MGHDK, CDR2 SYGVNS. CDR3 sequence: CASSETETQYF. The CDR3 DNA reads TGTGCCAGCAGTGAAACCGAGACCCAGTACTTC.